Listed below are T cell receptor beta chains from one sample, sequenced in a study of T cells expressing NK-cell markers. No DNA is given; TCRdb re-called the 5' RACE reads and lists each CDR3 protein once. This sample's clone table lists under 200,000 distinct CDR3 sequences. Sequencing was performed on blood T cells: a sorted CD56 or NKG2C T cell subset, CD4+ or CD8+ T cells, or bulk PBMC T cells (not recorded which). These receptors all come from a woman between 18 and 70 years old in good health. The CDR3 runs from the conserved cysteine through the conserved F or W. Each record gives: J gene, V gene, CDR3 protein.

j_gene: TRBJ2-6
v_gene: TRBV13
CDR3aa: CASSRRQGAAGANVLTF

j_gene: TRBJ2-3
v_gene: TRBV10-3
CDR3aa: CAISFRNANGDTQYF

j_gene: TRBJ1-3
v_gene: TRBV7-8
CDR3aa: CASSLPGGNTIYF

j_gene: TRBJ2-5
v_gene: TRBV7-6
CDR3aa: CASSSNRDRKETQYF

j_gene: TRBJ2-1
v_gene: TRBV7-3
CDR3aa: CASSPSKGSSYNEQFF

j_gene: TRBJ2-3
v_gene: TRBV5-1
CDR3aa: CASSYGLAESTDTQYF

j_gene: TRBJ1-4
v_gene: TRBV10-3
CDR3aa: CAISEGTGLSKEKLFF

j_gene: TRBJ1-1
v_gene: TRBV20-1
CDR3aa: CSARDLRQGAKNTEAFF

j_gene: TRBJ2-1
v_gene: TRBV10-3
CDR3aa: CAIRGGGNEQFF

j_gene: TRBJ2-5
v_gene: TRBV27
CDR3aa: CASSFSGGLETQYF

j_gene: TRBJ1-1
v_gene: TRBV6-1
CDR3aa: CASSHRDRDEAFF

j_gene: TRBJ1-2
v_gene: TRBV7-2
CDR3aa: CASSLLFRGDYGYTF

j_gene: TRBJ2-7
v_gene: TRBV4-1
CDR3aa: CASSQAPTAPYEQYF

j_gene: TRBJ1-1
v_gene: TRBV6-1
CDR3aa: CASSLTGALGEAFF

j_gene: TRBJ2-3
v_gene: TRBV10-3
CDR3aa: CAISERLGITDTQYF

j_gene: TRBJ2-7
v_gene: TRBV5-1
CDR3aa: CASSLADGNYEQYF

j_gene: TRBJ1-5
v_gene: TRBV27
CDR3aa: CASSQDRADNQPQHF

j_gene: TRBJ2-2
v_gene: TRBV27
CDR3aa: CASTRTEAGELFF

j_gene: TRBJ2-3
v_gene: TRBV20-1
CDR3aa: CSAMLRDRGVSDTQYF

j_gene: TRBJ2-1
v_gene: TRBV29-1
CDR3aa: CSVDRRGPSGNEQFF

j_gene: TRBJ2-7
v_gene: TRBV20-1
CDR3aa: CSAARGAELEQYF

j_gene: TRBJ1-1
v_gene: TRBV19
CDR3aa: CASSPGPGMNTEAFF

j_gene: TRBJ2-2
v_gene: TRBV5-1
CDR3aa: CASSSTGGPDTGELFF

j_gene: TRBJ2-1
v_gene: TRBV5-1
CDR3aa: CASSLVPQGAGEKQFF

j_gene: TRBJ1-4
v_gene: TRBV28
CDR3aa: CASSSVWEKLFF

j_gene: TRBJ1-3
v_gene: TRBV4-1
CDR3aa: CASSQEPSSGNTIYF

j_gene: TRBJ2-7
v_gene: TRBV24-1
CDR3aa: CATSDNREQYF

j_gene: TRBJ2-2
v_gene: TRBV5-1
CDR3aa: CASSYVTQGAGELFF

j_gene: TRBJ2-3
v_gene: TRBV20-1
CDR3aa: CSARDPMGRATDTQYF

j_gene: TRBJ2-2
v_gene: TRBV24-1
CDR3aa: CATNAGTNTGELFF

j_gene: TRBJ1-1
v_gene: TRBV12-3/TRBV12-4
CDR3aa: CASSLREEGQAFF

j_gene: TRBJ2-3
v_gene: TRBV9
CDR3aa: CASSPRGQGAADTQYF

j_gene: TRBJ2-2
v_gene: TRBV28
CDR3aa: CASSATSGGEVGELFF

j_gene: TRBJ2-7
v_gene: TRBV23-1
CDR3aa: CASSLRDITYEQYF

j_gene: TRBJ1-2
v_gene: TRBV7-8
CDR3aa: CASSLNSYGYTF